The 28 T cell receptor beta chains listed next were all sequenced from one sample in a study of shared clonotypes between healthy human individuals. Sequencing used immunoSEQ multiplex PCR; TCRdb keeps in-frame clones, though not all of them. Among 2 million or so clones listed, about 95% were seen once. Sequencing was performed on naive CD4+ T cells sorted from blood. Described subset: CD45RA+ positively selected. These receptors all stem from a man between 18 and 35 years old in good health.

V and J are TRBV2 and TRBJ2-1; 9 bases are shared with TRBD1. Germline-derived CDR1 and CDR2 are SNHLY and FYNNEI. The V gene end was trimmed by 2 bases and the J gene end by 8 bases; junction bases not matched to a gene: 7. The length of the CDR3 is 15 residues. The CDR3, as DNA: TGTGCCAGCAGTGAAAGAACAGGGGGCTGGGATGAGCAGTTCTTC. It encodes CASSERTGGWDEQFF. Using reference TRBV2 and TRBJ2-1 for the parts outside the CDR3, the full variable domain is EPEVTQTPSHQVTQMGQEVILRCVPISNHLYFYWYRQILGQKVEFLVSFYNNEISEKSEIFDDQFSVERPDGSNFTLKIRSTKLEDSAMYFCASSERTGGWDEQFFGPGTRLTVL.

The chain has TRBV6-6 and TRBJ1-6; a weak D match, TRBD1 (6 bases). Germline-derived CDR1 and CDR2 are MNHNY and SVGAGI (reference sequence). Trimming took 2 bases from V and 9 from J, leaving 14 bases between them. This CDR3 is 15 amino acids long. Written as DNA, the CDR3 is TGTGCCAGCAGTTACGGGCAGGGGTCGGGTTCACCCCTCCACTTT. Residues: CASSYGQGSGSPLHF.

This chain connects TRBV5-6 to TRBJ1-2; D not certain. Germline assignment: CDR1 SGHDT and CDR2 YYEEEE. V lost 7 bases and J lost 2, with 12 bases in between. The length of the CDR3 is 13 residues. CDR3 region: CASSDNRNYGYTF. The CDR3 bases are TGTGCCAGCTCCGACAACAGAAACTATGGCTACACCTTC.

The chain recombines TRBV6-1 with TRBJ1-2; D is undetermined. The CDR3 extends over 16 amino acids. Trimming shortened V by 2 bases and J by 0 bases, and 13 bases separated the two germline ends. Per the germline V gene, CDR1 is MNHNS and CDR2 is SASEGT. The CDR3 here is CASSEIGQEANYGYTF. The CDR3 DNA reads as TGTGCCAGCAGTGAAATTGGGCAGGAAGCTAACTATGGCTACACCTTC.

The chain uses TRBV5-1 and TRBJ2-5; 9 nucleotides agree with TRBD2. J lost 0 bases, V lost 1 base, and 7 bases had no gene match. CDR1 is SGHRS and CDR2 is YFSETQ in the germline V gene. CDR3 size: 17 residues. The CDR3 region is CASSLTAGGLYQETQYF. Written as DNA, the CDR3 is TGCGCCAGCAGCTTGACAGCGGGGGGCCTGTACCAAGAGACCCAGTACTTC.

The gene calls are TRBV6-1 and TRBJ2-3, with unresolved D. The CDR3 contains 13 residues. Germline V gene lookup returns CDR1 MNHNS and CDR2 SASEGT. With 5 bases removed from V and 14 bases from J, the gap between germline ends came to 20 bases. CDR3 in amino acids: CASSSYSQVLPYF. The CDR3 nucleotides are TGTGCCAGCAGTTCGTACAGCCAAGTACTTCCGTATTTT.

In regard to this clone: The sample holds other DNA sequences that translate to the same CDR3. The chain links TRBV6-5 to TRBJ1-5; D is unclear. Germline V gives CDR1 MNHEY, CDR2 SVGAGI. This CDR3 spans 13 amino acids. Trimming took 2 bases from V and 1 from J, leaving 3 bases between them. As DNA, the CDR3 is TGTGCCAGCAGTTACACGAGCAATCAGCCCCAGCATTTT. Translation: CASSYTSNQPQHF.

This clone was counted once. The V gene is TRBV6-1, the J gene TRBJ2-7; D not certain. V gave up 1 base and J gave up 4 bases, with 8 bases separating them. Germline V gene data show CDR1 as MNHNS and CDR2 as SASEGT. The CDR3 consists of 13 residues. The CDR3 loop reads CASSEGGRYEQYF. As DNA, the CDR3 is TGTGCCAGCAGTGAAGGTGGCCGTTACGAGCAGTACTTC.

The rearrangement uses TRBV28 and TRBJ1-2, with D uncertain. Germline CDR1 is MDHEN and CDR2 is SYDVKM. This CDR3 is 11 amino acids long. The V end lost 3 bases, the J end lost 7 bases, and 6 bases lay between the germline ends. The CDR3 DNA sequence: TGTGCCAGCAGTTTGAAGTTTGGCTACACCTTC. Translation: CASSLKFGYTF.

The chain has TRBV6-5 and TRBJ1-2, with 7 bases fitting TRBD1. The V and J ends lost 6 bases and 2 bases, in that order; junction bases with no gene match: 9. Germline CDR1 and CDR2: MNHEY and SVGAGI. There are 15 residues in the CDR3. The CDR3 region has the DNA TGTGCCAGCAGGCTAAACTGGGACAGAAACTATGGCTACACCTTC. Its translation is CASRLNWDRNYGYTF.

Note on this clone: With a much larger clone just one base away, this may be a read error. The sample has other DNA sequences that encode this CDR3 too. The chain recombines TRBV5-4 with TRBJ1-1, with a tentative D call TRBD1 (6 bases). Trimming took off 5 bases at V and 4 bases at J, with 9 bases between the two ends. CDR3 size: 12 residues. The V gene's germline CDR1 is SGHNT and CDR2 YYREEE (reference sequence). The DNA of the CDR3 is TGTGCCAGCAGTTTACAGGGCACTGAAGCTTTCTTT. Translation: CASSLQGTEAFF.

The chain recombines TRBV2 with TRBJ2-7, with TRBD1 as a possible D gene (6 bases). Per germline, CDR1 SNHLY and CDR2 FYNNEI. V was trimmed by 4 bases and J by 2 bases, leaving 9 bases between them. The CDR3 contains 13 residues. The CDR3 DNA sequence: TGTGCCAGCAGTGTATACAGGGCCTACGAGCAGTACTTC. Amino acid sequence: CASSVYRAYEQYF.

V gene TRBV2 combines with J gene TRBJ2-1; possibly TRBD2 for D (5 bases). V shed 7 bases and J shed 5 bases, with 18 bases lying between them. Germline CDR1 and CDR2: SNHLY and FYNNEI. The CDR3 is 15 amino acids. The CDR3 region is CASTRVGGLNNEQFF. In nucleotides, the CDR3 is TGTGCCAGCACGAGGGTAGGAGGCCTCAACAATGAGCAGTTCTTC.

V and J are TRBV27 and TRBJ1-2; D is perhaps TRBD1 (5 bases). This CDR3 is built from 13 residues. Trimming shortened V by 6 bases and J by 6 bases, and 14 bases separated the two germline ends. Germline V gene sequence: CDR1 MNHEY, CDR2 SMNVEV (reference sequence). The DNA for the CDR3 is TGTGCCAGCAGCCTACCTGGGGGACATGGCTACACCTTC. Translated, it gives CASSLPGGHGYTF.

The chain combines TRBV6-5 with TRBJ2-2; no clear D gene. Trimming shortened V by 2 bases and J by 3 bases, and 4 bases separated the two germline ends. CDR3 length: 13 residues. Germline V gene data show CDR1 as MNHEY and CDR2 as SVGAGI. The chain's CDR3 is CASSYVHTGELFF. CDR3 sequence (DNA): TGTGCCAGCAGTTACGTTCACACCGGGGAGCTGTTTTTT.

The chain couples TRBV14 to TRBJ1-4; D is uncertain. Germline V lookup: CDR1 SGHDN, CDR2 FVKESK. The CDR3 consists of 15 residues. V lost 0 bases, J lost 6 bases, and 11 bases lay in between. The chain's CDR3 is CASSQDTRRYEKLFF. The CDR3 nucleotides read TGTGCCAGCAGCCAAGATACCAGACGATATGAAAAACTGTTTTTT. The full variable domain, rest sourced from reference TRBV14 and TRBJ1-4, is EAGVTQFPSHSVIEKGQTVTLRCDPISGHDNLYWYRRVMGKEIKFLLHFVKESKQDESGMPNNRFLAERTGGTYSTLKVQPAELEDSGVYFCASSQDTRRYEKLFFGSGTQLSVL.

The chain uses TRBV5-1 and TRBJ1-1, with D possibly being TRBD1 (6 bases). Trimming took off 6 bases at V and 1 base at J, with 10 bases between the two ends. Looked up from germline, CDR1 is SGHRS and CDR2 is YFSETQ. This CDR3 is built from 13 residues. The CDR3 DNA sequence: TGCGCCAGCACCCTAGGGGGGAACACTGAAGCTTTCTTT. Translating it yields CASTLGGNTEAFF.

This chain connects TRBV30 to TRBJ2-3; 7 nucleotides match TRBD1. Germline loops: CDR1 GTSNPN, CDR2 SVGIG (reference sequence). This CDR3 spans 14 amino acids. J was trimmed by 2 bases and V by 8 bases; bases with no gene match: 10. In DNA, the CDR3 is TGTGCCCATCCTAGGGGGCAGTACACAGATACGCAGTATTTT. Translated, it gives CAHPRGQYTDTQYF.

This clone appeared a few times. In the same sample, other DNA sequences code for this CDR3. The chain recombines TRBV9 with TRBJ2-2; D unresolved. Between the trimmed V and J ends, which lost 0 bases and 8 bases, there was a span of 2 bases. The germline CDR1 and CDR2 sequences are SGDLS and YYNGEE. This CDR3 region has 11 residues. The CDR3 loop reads CASSVAGELFF. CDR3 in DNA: TGTGCCAGCAGCGTAGCGGGGGAGCTGTTTTTT.

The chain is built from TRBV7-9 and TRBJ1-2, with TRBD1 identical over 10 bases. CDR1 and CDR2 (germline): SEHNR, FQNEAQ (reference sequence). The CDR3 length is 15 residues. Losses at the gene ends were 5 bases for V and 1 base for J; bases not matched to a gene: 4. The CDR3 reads CASSAGTGDNYGYTF. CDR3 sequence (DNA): TGTGCCAGCAGCGCCGGGACAGGGGATAACTATGGCTACACCTTC.

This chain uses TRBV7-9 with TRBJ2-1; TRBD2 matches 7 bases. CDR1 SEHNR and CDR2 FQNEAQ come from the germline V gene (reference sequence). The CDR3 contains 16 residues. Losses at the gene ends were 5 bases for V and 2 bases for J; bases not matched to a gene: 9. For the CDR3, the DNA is TGTGCCAGCAGCACCTATCGGGGGGACCCCTACAATGAGCAGTTCTTC. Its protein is CASSTYRGDPYNEQFF.

The CDR3 nucleotides read TGTGCCAGCAACCTCTCCGGCACTAGCGGGGGGTTCACAGATACGCAGTATTTT. This translates into CASNLSGTSGGFTDTQYF. The gene calls are TRBV7-3 and TRBJ2-3, with 12 nucleotides matching TRBD2. The V segment lost 7 bases and the J segment 2 bases; nucleotides outside the gene matches: 13. The germline V gene encodes CDR1 SGHTA and CDR2 FQGTGA. The CDR3 is 18 amino acids.

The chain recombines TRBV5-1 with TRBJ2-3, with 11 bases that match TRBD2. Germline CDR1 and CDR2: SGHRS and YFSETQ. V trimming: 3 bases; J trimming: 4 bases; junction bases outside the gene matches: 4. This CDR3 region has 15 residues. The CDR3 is CASSWGTSGPDTQYF. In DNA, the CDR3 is TGCGCCAGCAGCTGGGGGACTAGCGGTCCAGATACGCAGTATTTT.

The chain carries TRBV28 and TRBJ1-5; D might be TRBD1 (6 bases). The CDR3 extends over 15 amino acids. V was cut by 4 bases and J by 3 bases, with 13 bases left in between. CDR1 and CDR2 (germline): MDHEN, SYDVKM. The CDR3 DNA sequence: TGTGCCAGCAGTTACCCGGGACATAACAATCAGCCCCAGCATTTT. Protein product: CASSYPGHNNQPQHF.

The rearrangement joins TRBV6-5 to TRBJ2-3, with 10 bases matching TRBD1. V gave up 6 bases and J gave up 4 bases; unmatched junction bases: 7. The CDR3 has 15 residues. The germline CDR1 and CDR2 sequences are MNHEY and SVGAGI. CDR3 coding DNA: TGTGCCAGCAGACCCCCCGGGACAGGGGCAGATACGCAGTATTTT. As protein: CASRPPGTGADTQYF.

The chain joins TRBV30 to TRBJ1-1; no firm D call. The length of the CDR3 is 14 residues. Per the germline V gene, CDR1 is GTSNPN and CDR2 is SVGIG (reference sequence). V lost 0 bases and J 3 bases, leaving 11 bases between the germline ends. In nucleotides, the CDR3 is TGTGCCTGGAGTGTGGCGGGAATCGACACTGAAGCTTTCTTT. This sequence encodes CAWSVAGIDTEAFF.

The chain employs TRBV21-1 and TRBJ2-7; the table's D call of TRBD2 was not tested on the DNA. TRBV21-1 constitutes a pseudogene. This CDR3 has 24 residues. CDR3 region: CASSKCTGYGRAGTSGRAPYEQYF. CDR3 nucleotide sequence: TGTGCCAGCAGCAAATGCACCGGATATGGCAGAGCCGGGACTAGCGGGAGGGCCCCCTACGAGCAGTACTTC.

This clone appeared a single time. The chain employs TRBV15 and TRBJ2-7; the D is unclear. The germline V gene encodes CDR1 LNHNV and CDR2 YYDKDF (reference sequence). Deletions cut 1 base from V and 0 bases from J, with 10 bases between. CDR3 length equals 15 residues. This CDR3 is CATSRALAGSYEQYF. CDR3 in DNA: TGTGCCACCAGCAGAGCCCTTGCCGGCTCCTACGAGCAGTACTTC.